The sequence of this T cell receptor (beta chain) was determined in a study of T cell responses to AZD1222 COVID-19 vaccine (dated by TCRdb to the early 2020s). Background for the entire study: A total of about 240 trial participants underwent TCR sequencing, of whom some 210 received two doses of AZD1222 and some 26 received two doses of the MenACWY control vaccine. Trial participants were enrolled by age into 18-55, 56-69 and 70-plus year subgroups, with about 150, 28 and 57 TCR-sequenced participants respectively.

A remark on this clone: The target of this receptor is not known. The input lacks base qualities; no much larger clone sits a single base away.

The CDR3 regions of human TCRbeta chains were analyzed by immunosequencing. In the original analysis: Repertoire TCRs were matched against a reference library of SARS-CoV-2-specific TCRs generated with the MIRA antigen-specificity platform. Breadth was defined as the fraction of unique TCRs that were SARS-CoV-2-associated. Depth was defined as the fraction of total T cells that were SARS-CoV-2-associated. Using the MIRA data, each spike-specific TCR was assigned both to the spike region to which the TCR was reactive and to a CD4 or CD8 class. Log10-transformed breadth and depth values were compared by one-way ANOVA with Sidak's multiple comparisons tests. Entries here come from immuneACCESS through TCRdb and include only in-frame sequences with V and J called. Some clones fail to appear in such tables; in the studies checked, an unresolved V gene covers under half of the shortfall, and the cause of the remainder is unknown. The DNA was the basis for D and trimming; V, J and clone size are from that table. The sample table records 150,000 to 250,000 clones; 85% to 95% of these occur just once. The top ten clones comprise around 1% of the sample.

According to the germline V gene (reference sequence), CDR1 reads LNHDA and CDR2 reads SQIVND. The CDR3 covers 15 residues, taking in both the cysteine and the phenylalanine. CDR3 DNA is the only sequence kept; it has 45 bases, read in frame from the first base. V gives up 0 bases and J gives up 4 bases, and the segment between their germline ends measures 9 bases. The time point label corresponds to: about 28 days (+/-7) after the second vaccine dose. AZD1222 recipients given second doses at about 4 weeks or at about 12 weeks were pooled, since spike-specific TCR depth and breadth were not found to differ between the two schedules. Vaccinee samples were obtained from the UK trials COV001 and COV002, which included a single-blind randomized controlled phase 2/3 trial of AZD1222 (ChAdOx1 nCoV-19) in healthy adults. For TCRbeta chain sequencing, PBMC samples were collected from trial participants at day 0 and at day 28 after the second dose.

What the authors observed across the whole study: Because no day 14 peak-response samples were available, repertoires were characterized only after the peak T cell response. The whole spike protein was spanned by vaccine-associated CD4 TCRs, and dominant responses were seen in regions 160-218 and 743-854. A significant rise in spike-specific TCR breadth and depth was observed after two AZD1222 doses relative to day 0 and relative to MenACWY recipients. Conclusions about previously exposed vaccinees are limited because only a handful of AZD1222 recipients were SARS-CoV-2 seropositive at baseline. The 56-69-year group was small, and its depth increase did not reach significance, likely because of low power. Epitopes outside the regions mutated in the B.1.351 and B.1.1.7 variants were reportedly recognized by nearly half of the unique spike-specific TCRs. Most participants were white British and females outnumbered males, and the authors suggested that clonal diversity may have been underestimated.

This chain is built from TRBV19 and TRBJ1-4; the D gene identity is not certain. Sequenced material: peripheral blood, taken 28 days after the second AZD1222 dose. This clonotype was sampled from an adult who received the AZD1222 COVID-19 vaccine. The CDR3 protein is CASSIEVTSNEKLFF. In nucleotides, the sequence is TGTGCCAGTAGTATAGAGGTTACCAGTAATGAAAAACTGTTTTTT.